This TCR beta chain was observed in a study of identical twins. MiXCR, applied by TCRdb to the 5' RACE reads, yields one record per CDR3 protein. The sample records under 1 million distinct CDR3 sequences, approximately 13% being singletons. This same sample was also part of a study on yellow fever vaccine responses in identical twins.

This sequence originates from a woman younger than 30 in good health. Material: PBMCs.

CDR3 region: CASSLGGTVGEQFF. CDR3 nucleotides: TGTGCCAGCAGCTTAGGGGGGACAGTAGGCGAGCAGTTCTTC. This rearrangement joins TRBV11-1 to TRBJ2-1, with TRBD1 matching 7 bases. Trimming at V came to 1 base and at J to 10 bases, leaving 7 bases not matched to a gene. This CDR3 has 14 residues. Germline CDR1 reads SGHAT; CDR2 reads FQDESV (reference sequence).